This T cell receptor (beta chain) appears in the sequencing data of a study of blood T cells in healthy people across ages. The V and J ends lost 4 bases and 6 bases, in that order; junction bases with no gene match: 8. The CDR3 is 15 residues long. A second PCR, run for 7 to 11 cycles, used a sample-barcoded 5' primer plus a J-beta primer mix. Each cDNA molecule carried a tag from a template-switch adaptor that contained 12 random nucleotides. One entry per CDR3 protein results from TCRdb running MiXCR on the 5' RACE reads. Here the sample spans approximately 350,000 distinct CDR3 sequences, 52% being singletons.

The chain combines TRBV12-3 or TRBV12-4 with TRBJ2-7; the match to TRBD1 covers 11 bases. The receptor was isolated from a man between 60 and 75 years old in good health. The sequenced sample was blood. The CDR3 spells CASSSTGTGGREQYF. CDR3 DNA sequence: TGTGCCAGCAGTTCTACCGGGACAGGGGGGCGCGAGCAGTACTTC.